The clone carrying this T cell receptor (beta chain) was detected only once. TCRdb keeps only in-frame clones here, not all; method: immunoSEQ multiplex PCR. Found here are roughly 57,000 clones, almost 85% of them singletons; the top ten hold 6% to 7.5%. V lost 5 bases and J lost 3; bases outside the gene matches: 3. The CDR3 has 13 amino acids. This entry comes from a study of radiotherapy plus CTLA-4 blockade in lung cancer. The input for sequencing was peripheral blood, taken from a patient treated with radiotherapy plus ipilimumab. This receptor was taken from a human donor with non-small cell lung cancer whose response to radiotherapy plus ipilimumab could not be evaluated. The chain uses TRBV23-1 and TRBJ2-5, with 7 bases aligning to TRBD2. TRBV23-1 is an open reading frame whose function is uncertain. CDR3 sequence: CASSAGVKETQYF. The CDR3 region has the DNA TGCGCCAGCAGTGCGGGGGTAAAAGAGACCCAGTACTTC.